Listed below are T cell receptor beta chains from one sample, sequenced in a study of CD8 T cells in ankylosing spondylitis. TCRdb fed the 5' RACE reads into MiXCR, producing one record per CDR3 protein. The data contain approximately 500,000 distinct CDR3 sequences, about 13% of them singletons. The sample taken for sequencing was blood, either unsorted or a sorted T cell fraction (not recorded which). The receptor source for this set is a male donor with ankylosing spondylitis. CDR3s include the opening cysteine and the closing phenylalanine or tryptophan. The D gene is left open where the match is weak. Size values are once, few and many counts, or a class for expanded clones, and some rows have none.

J gene	V gene	clone size	D gene	CDR3 protein	CDR3 DNA
TRBJ2-7	TRBV27	once	TRBD1	CASSPAGTGRSRQYF	TGTGCCAGCAGTCCCGCCGGGACAGGGAGATCGAGGCAGTACTTC
TRBJ2-5	TRBV10-3	many	NA	CAISTAEGRSLRYQETQYF	TGTGCCATTTCCACCGCGGAAGGGCGATCCTTGAGATACCAAGAGACCCAGTACTTC
TRBJ1-5	TRBV20-1	few	NA	CSARDLRGAQPQHF	TGCAGTGCTAGAGATCTCCGGGGGGCTCAGCCCCAGCATTTT
TRBJ1-5	TRBV4-1	NA	NA	CASSQEAYQPQHF	TGCGCCAGCAGCCAAGAGGCGTATCAGCCCCAGCATTTT
TRBJ2-2	TRBV6-1	NA	NA	CASIYLANTGELFF	TGTGCCAGCATCTACCTCGCGAACACCGGGGAGCTGTTTTTT
TRBJ2-4	TRBV20-1	few	NA	CSARFWEKNIQYF	TGCAGTGCTAGATTTTGGGAAAAAAACATTCAGTACTTC
TRBJ2-1	TRBV27	few	NA	CASSLTQGYNEQFF	TGTGCCAGCAGTTTAACGCAGGGCTACAATGAGCAGTTCTTC
TRBJ2-1	TRBV10-3	many	NA	CATGVDGDEQFF	TGTGCCACCGGGGTGGACGGAGATGAGCAGTTCTTC
TRBJ1-5	TRBV20-1	NA	NA	CSASVGNEGNQPQHF	TGCAGTGCTAGTGTTGGCAACGAGGGCAATCAGCCCCAGCATTTT
TRBJ2-1	TRBV3-1	NA	NA	CASSQAPSPIYNEQFF	TGTGCCAGCAGCCAAGCCCCTTCCCCCATCTACAATGAGCAGTTCTTC
TRBJ2-7	TRBV9	few	TRBD2	CASSVADSGRPYEQYF	TGTGCCAGCAGCGTAGCGGATAGCGGGAGGCCCTACGAGCAGTACTTC
TRBJ2-1	TRBV5-1	many	NA	CASSPVWGETYNEQFF	TGCGCCAGCAGCCCCGTCTGGGGGGAGACCTACAATGAGCAGTTCTTC
TRBJ1-1	TRBV10-2	few	NA	CASKRGNTEAFF	TGCGCCAGCAAAAGGGGGAACACTGAAGCTTTCTTT
TRBJ2-3	TRBV4-2	NA	TRBD2	CASRRTSEGTDTQYF	TGTGCCAGCAGGCGGACTAGCGAAGGCACAGATACGCAGTATTTT
TRBJ2-1	TRBV24-1	many	NA	CATSDSNGADYNEQFF	TGTGCCACCAGTGATTCCAACGGGGCCGACTACAATGAGCAGTTCTTC
TRBJ1-1	TRBV18	NA	NA	CASSPARRQEAFF	TGTGCCAGCTCACCAGCTAGAAGGCAGGAAGCTTTCTTT
TRBJ2-3	TRBV30	few	TRBD2	CAWSSGADLTDTQYF	TGTGCCTGGAGTAGCGGGGCGGATCTCACAGATACGCAGTATTTT
TRBJ1-5	TRBV20-1	NA	NA	CSARRDLSNQPQHF	TGCAGTGCTAGACGGGACCTAAGCAATCAGCCCCAGCATTTT
TRBJ2-4	TRBV7-8	NA	NA	CASTELTSLAKNIQYF	TGTGCCAGCACCGAGCTTACTAGCTTAGCCAAAAACATTCAGTACTTC
TRBJ1-5	TRBV12-3/TRBV12-4	few	NA	CASSQAGPQHF	TGTGCCAGCAGTCAAGCAGGGCCCCAGCATTTT
TRBJ2-1	TRBV5-1	many	TRBD1	CASSQGQISSYNEQFF	TGCGCCAGCAGCCAGGGACAGATCAGCTCCTACAATGAGCAGTTCTTC
TRBJ1-6	TRBV6-1	NA	NA	CASSEMVWDNSPLHF	TGTGCCAGCAGTGAAATGGTATGGGATAATTCACCCCTCCACTTT
TRBJ2-3	TRBV11-3	few	NA	CASSFGLAIDTQYF	TGTGCCAGCAGCTTTGGCCTAGCAATAGATACGCAGTATTTT
TRBJ2-7	TRBV20-1	few	NA	CSASDWPIREQYF	TGCAGTGCTAGTGATTGGCCGATCCGGGAGCAGTACTTC
TRBJ1-6	TRBV7-9	NA	TRBD1	CASSLLTGDNSPLHF	TGTGCCAGCAGCCTACTAACAGGGGATAATTCACCCCTCCACTTT
TRBJ1-1	TRBV29-1	NA	TRBD1	CSGLTTGDTEAFF	TGCAGCGGCCTTACGACAGGGGACACTGAAGCTTTCTTT
TRBJ2-3	TRBV20-1	many	NA	CSARDGQSITDTQYF	TGCAGTGCTAGAGATGGCCAATCTATCACAGATACGCAGTATTTT
TRBJ2-7	TRBV29-1	few	TRBD2	CSVELRDYSGEQYF	TGCAGCGTTGAGTTGCGGGACTATTCGGGGGAGCAGTACTTC
TRBJ1-1	TRBV6-1	NA	NA	CASTQDLRGTEAFF	TGTGCCAGCACCCAGGACCTAAGGGGTACTGAAGCTTTCTTT
TRBJ2-2	TRBV11-2	few	TRBD2	CASSLGPSGTTGELFF	TGTGCCAGCAGCTTAGGTCCTAGCGGGACTACCGGGGAGCTGTTTTTT
TRBJ1-5	TRBV6-5	NA	NA	CASILDMDQPQHF	NA
TRBJ2-7	TRBV2	NA	TRBD2	CASSPKPGTRYEQYF	TGTGCCAGCAGCCCTAAACCGGGGACTAGGTACGAGCAGTACTTC
TRBJ2-1	TRBV20-1	few	TRBD2	CSAGGGTSGVYNEQFF	TGCAGTGCTGGGGGGGGGACTAGCGGAGTCTACAATGAGCAGTTCTTC
TRBJ2-6	TRBV7-9	few	NA	CASSLVGGANVLTF	TGTGCCAGCAGCTTAGTGGGTGGGGCCAACGTCCTGACTTTC
TRBJ1-1	TRBV12-3/TRBV12-4	few	NA	CASSTHQGLPEAFF	TGTGCCAGCAGTACCCACCAGGGGCTACCTGAAGCTTTCTTT
TRBJ2-1	TRBV6-5	many	NA	CASSYPERPIDEQFF	TGTGCCAGCAGTTACCCGGAAAGACCAATCGATGAGCAGTTCTTC
TRBJ2-1	TRBV5-1	many	NA	CASSFSPTSYNEQFF	TGCGCCAGCAGCTTTAGCCCAACCTCCTACAATGAGCAGTTCTTC
TRBJ2-3	TRBV7-2	NA	NA	CASSPDLGTQYF	TGTGCCAGCAGCCCCGACCTCGGTACGCAGTATTTT
TRBJ2-1	TRBV7-9	NA	TRBD2	CASSSGLASLDEQFF	TGTGCCAGCAGCTCGGGACTAGCCTCTCTCGATGAGCAGTTCTTC
TRBJ2-1	TRBV14	many	TRBD2	CASSQVSSGRGEQFF	TGTGCCAGCAGCCAAGTATCTAGCGGGAGAGGTGAGCAGTTCTTC
TRBJ1-1	TRBV6-1	NA	TRBD1	CASRETGGGTEAFF	TGTGCCAGCAGGGAGACAGGGGGCGGCACTGAAGCTTTCTTT
TRBJ1-2	TRBV11-2	NA	NA	CASSLVQDYNYGYTF	TGTGCCAGCAGCTTAGTACAGGACTATAACTATGGCTACACCTTC
TRBJ2-4	TRBV3-1	few	TRBD2	CASSPYSGSYIQYF	TGTGCCAGCAGCCCATATAGCGGGAGTTACATTCAGTACTTC
TRBJ1-1	TRBV15	many	NA	CATSRDGQGGEAFF	TGTGCCACCAGCAGAGATGGCCAGGGCGGTGAAGCTTTCTTT
TRBJ2-5	TRBV14	NA	NA	CASSLQGRARETQYF	TGTGCCAGCAGCCTACAGGGTAGGGCACGAGAGACCCAGTACTTC
TRBJ1-2	TRBV5-1	NA	NA	CASSLGQLDYGYTF	TGCGCCAGCAGCTTGGGACAGCTCGACTATGGCTACACCTTC
TRBJ2-2	TRBV5-1	NA	NA	CASSLASSPEKGELFF	TGCGCCAGCAGCTTGGCCTCGAGCCCCGAGAAGGGGGAGCTGTTTTTT
TRBJ2-1	TRBV24-1	NA	TRBD2	CATSDPGTTNEQFF	TGTGCCACCAGTGACCCCGGGACTACCAATGAGCAGTTCTTC
TRBJ2-1	TRBV7-9	NA	NA	CASSLALRSEQFF	TGTGCCAGCAGCTTAGCTTTGCGGAGTGAGCAGTTCTTC
TRBJ2-4	TRBV20-1	NA	NA	CSAKQGLLVKNIQYF	TGCAGTGCTAAACAGGGATTGTTGGTCAAAAACATTCAGTACTTC
TRBJ1-1	TRBV7-8	NA	TRBD1	CATAGTGLNTEAFF	TGTGCCACCGCCGGGACAGGGCTGAACACTGAAGCTTTCTTT
TRBJ2-7	TRBV7-6	NA	NA	CASSSVKYEQYF	TGTGCCAGCAGCTCCGTTAAGTACGAGCAGTACTTC